A single sample is the source of the 25 T cell receptor beta chains below, sequenced in a study of T cell responses to AZD1222 COVID-19 vaccine. Clones were read by immunoSEQ multiplex PCR, and TCRdb kept only the in-frame ones, dropping some. This sample has under 140,000 clones, with around 90% found just once. The sample was peripheral blood, taken 28 days after the second AZD1222 dose. The receptors originated from an adult who received the AZD1222 COVID-19 vaccine.

The chain links TRBV18 to TRBJ2-5; 7 nucleotides align to TRBD1. Germline CDR1 reads KGHSH; CDR2 reads LQKENI. CDR3 length equals 13 residues. The V and J ends lost 6 bases and 5 bases, in that order; junction bases with no gene match: 6. CDR3 bases: TGTGCCAGCTCTCCAGACAGGGCTGAGACCCAGTACTTC. Encoded protein: CASSPDRAETQYF.

This clone occurred once. V gene TRBV6-1 combines with J gene TRBJ1-5, with D perhaps matching TRBD1 (5 bases). V lost 1 base and J lost 3, with 7 bases in between. This CDR3 is 14 amino acids long. The germline V gene encodes CDR1 MNHNS and CDR2 SASEGT. CDR3 amino acids: CASSEGGNNQPQHF. The DNA for the CDR3 is TGTGCCAGCAGTGAAGGGGGGAACAATCAGCCCCAGCATTTT.

The genes are TRBV28 and TRBJ2-7, with 10 bases fitting TRBD1. The ends lost 5 bases at V and 5 bases at J; junction bases unmatched: 9. The CDR3 consists of 15 residues. In germline, CDR1 is MDHEN, CDR2 SYDVKM. The CDR3 is CASSLVPGQGHEQYF. In DNA form, the CDR3 reads TGTGCCAGCAGTCTAGTCCCGGGACAGGGGCACGAGCAGTACTTC.

V gene TRBV11-2 combines with J gene TRBJ1-3; D gene ambiguous. V was cut by 4 bases and J by 8 bases, with 15 bases left in between. The CDR3 extends over 14 amino acids. Per the germline V gene, CDR1 is SGHAT and CDR2 is FQNNGV. The CDR3 DNA sequence: TGTGCCAGCAGCTCCCCGAGCATGGGCGACACCATATATTTT. This sequence encodes CASSSPSMGDTIYF.

This clone was seen a single time. J is TRBJ2-7 and V is TRBV5-1; D is uncertain. The ends were cut back, 2 bases at V and 3 bases at J, with 12 bases in the middle. This CDR3 is 14 amino acids long. Germline values: CDR1 SGHRS, CDR2 YFSETQ. DNA of the CDR3: TGCGCCAGCAGCTTTCGGCCAGACGGCTACGAGCAGTACTTC. Translated, it gives CASSFRPDGYEQYF.

This chain links TRBV5-1 with TRBJ1-2; 9 bases are shared with TRBD1. V lost 0 bases to trimming and J lost 7 bases; unmatched junction nucleotides: 10. Germline CDR1 is SGHRS and CDR2 is YFSETQ. This CDR3 is 16 amino acids long. In nucleotides, the CDR3 is TGCGCCAGCAGCTTGGCGTTCACAGGGGGCTTTGGTGGCTACACCTTC. Amino acid sequence: CASSLAFTGGFGGYTF. Filled out from reference TRBV5-1 and TRBJ1-2, the complete variable domain reads KAGVTQTPRYLIKTRGQQVTLSCSPISGHRSVSWYQQTPGQGLQFLFEYFSETQRNKGNFPGRFSGRQFSNSRSEMNVSTLELGDSALYLCASSLAFTGGFGGYTFGSGTRLTVV.

CDR3 sequence (DNA): TGCGCCAGCAGCCCGGGACAGGGGGCCGGAGGCAATGAGCAGTTCTTC. This sequence encodes CASSPGQGAGGNEQFF. The chain combines TRBV5-1 with TRBJ2-1; TRBD1 matches at 12 bases. CDR3 length equals 16 residues. Trimming at V came to 4 bases and at J to 6 bases, leaving 8 bases not matched to a gene. Germline V gene lookup returns CDR1 SGHRS and CDR2 YFSETQ.

The rearrangement joins TRBV7-9 to TRBJ2-6; maybe TRBD2 (6 bases). The germline V gene encodes CDR1 SEHNR and CDR2 FQNEAQ (reference sequence). Trimming left V 3 bases short and J 1 base short, with 19 bases between. This CDR3 has 19 residues. The CDR3 bases are TGTGCCAGCAGCTTCCCAGCTGCACGGGACTTATCTGGGGCCAACGTCCTGACTTTC. Translating it yields CASSFPAARDLSGANVLTF.

This sequence joins TRBV6-5 and TRBJ2-7; D might be TRBD1 (6 bases). CDR3 size: 13 residues. V was pared by 8 bases and J by 7 bases, with 18 bases between. Per the germline V gene, CDR1 is MNHEY and CDR2 is SVGAGI. This chain's CDR3 is CASQPQGFGEQYF. The CDR3 DNA sequence: TGTGCCAGCCAGCCACAGGGTTTCGGGGAGCAGTACTTC.

The rearrangement links TRBV4-1 to TRBJ1-5; TRBD1 matches at 7 bases. Germline lookup yields CDR1 MGHRA and CDR2 YSYEKL. This CDR3 is 17 amino acids long. V shed 1 base, J shed 3 bases, and the junction held 9 bases outside the gene matches. CDR3 DNA sequence: TGCGCCAGCAGCCAAGGGTCACAGGGGTCATTCAATCAGCCCCAGCATTTT. Protein: CASSQGSQGSFNQPQHF.

This chain connects TRBV7-8 to TRBJ1-5; a weak D match, TRBD1 (6 bases). This CDR3 region has 15 residues. Trimming left V 1 base short and J 5 bases short, with 12 bases between. Germline CDR1 is SGHVS and CDR2 is FQNEAQ. The CDR3 nucleotides are TGTGCCAGCAGCTTAGGTACGGGGGCGTATCAGCCCCAGCATTTT. Residues: CASSLGTGAYQPQHF.

The V call is TRBV5-1, the J call TRBJ1-4, with D tentatively TRBD1 (6 bases). V gave up 0 bases and J gave up 4 bases, with 16 bases separating them. The CDR3 covers 17 residues. Germline CDR1 is SGHRS and CDR2 is YFSETQ. CDR3 bases: TGCGCCAGCAGCTTGGGTACAGGGCAAACACTTAATGAAAAACTGTTTTTT. Protein product: CASSLGTGQTLNEKLFF.

V is TRBV2 and J is TRBJ1-1; TRBD1 agrees at 7 bases. The CDR3 is 13 residues long. Germline CDR1 reads SNHLY; CDR2 reads FYNNEI. Trimming removed 3 bases from V and 5 bases from J; junction bases left unmatched: 3. The CDR3 DNA reads as TGTGCCAGCAGTGAGCAGGGGGTGACTGAAGCTTTCTTT. This sequence encodes CASSEQGVTEAFF.

This rearrangement joins TRBV5-6 to TRBJ2-1; D is perhaps TRBD2 (6 bases). The ends were cut back, 8 bases at V and 10 bases at J, with 22 bases in the middle. Germline CDR1 reads SGHDT; CDR2 reads YYEEEE. There are 14 residues in the CDR3. The DNA for the CDR3 is TGTGCCAGAGTGCGAGGGCTTGGGAGGAGGGAGCAGTTCTTC. Translated, it gives CARVRGLGRREQFF.

This clone appeared a single time. The chain employs TRBV6-5 and TRBJ1-1, with D unclear. The V end lost 0 bases, the J end lost 6 bases, and 14 bases lay between the germline ends. In germline, CDR1 is MNHEY, CDR2 SVGAGI. CDR3 size: 15 residues. This chain's CDR3 is CASSYSIRSDAEAFF. Written as DNA, the CDR3 is TGTGCCAGCAGTTACTCTATTAGGTCTGACGCTGAAGCTTTCTTT.

This chain uses TRBV11-2 with TRBJ1-2; D is undetermined. CDR1 and CDR2 from the germline V gene are SGHAT and FQNNGV. Trimming cost V 5 bases and J 4 bases, with 11 bases left between them. CDR3 size: 13 residues. In DNA, the CDR3 is TGTGCCAGCAGCGCAGGACGGCGCTATGGCTACACCTTC. This codes for CASSAGRRYGYTF.

V and J are TRBV20-1 and TRBJ1-2; D is unresolved. Trimming cost V 5 bases and J 8 bases, with 12 bases left between them. The CDR3 length is 11 residues. The germline CDR1 and CDR2 sequences are DFQATT and SNEGSKA (reference sequence). The CDR3 protein is CSAPIFEGYTF. DNA for the CDR3: TGCAGTGCTCCGATATTCGAGGGCTACACCTTC.

This rearrangement joins TRBV7-9 to TRBJ1-2, with 7 bases lining up with TRBD1. The CDR3 is 14 amino acids. The V gene's germline CDR1 is SEHNR and CDR2 FQNEAQ (reference sequence). V dropped 5 bases and J dropped 0; count of bases not matched to a gene: 3. CDR3 in amino acids: CASSPGQSNYGYTF. In nucleotides, the CDR3 is TGTGCCAGCAGCCCGGGACAGTCTAACTATGGCTACACCTTC.

The V call is TRBV19, the J call TRBJ1-1; D is uncertain. The germline V gene has CDR1 LNHDA and CDR2 SQIVND (reference sequence). The CDR3 spans 15 residues. The V gene lost 0 bases and the J gene lost 1 base, with 9 bases spanning the gap. The CDR3 spells CASSIEGQRNTEAFF. The CDR3 region has the DNA TGTGCCAGTAGTATAGAAGGGCAGAGGAACACTGAAGCTTTCTTT.

The rearrangement uses TRBV5-1 and TRBJ1-3; D uncertain. Trimming stripped 5 bases from V and 1 base from J, with 10 bases between. The CDR3 is made up of 14 amino acids. Germline CDR1 and CDR2: SGHRS and YFSETQ. In nucleotides, the CDR3 is TGCGCCAGCAGGTTGACGGGTTCTGGAAACACCATATATTTT. Its protein is CASRLTGSGNTIYF. The whole variable domain, filled in from reference TRBV5-1 and TRBJ1-3, reads KAGVTQTPRYLIKTRGQQVTLSCSPISGHRSVSWYQQTPGQGLQFLFEYFSETQRNKGNFPGRFSGRQFSNSRSEMNVSTLELGDSALYLCASRLTGSGNTIYFGEGSWLTVV.

The chain recombines TRBV7-9 with TRBJ1-2; 8 bases are a match to TRBD1. The CDR3 totals 15 residues. Germline loops: CDR1 SEHNR, CDR2 FQNEAQ (reference sequence). V shed 2 bases, J shed 7 bases, and the junction held 9 bases outside the gene matches. The CDR3: CASSLLPRGQVGYTF. The CDR3 DNA sequence: TGTGCCAGCAGCTTATTGCCCAGGGGGCAGGTTGGCTACACCTTC.

In this sample, this clone turned up once. The rearrangement links TRBV20-1 to TRBJ2-2; no firm D call. CDR3 length: 14 amino acids. Germline V CDR1 and CDR2: DFQATT, SNEGSKA (reference sequence). Trimming shortened V by 3 bases and J by 0 bases, and 8 bases separated the two germline ends. The CDR3 is CSASAGSNTGELFF. The DNA for the CDR3 is TGCAGTGCTAGTGCAGGATCGAACACCGGGGAGCTGTTTTTT.

The rearrangement links TRBV5-1 to TRBJ1-2; tentative D call: TRBD1 (6 bases). The CDR3 spans 16 residues. V dropped 3 bases and J dropped 3 bases, with 18 bases sitting between them. Germline lookup yields CDR1 SGHRS and CDR2 YFSETQ. The CDR3 protein is CASSSREQGADYGYTF. The CDR3 coding sequence is TGCGCCAGCAGCTCCCGGGAACAGGGAGCTGACTATGGCTACACCTTC.

The chain couples TRBV29-1 to TRBJ2-6; D is unclear. Trimming removed 4 bases from V and 2 bases from J, with 6 bases in between. This CDR3 has 13 amino acids. Per germline, CDR1 SQVTM and CDR2 ANQGSEA. CDR3 sequence (DNA): TGCAGCGTTGGAGGAACTGGGGCCAACGTCCTGACTTTC. It yields the protein CSVGGTGANVLTF. Together with reference TRBV29-1 and TRBJ2-6, the CDR3 gives the full variable domain: SAVISQKPSRDICQRGTSLTIQCQVDSQVTMMFWYRQQPGQSLTLIATANQGSEATYESGFVIDKFPISRPNLTFSTLTVSNMSPEDSSIYLCSVGGTGANVLTFGAGSRLTVL.

The V gene is TRBV6-5, the J gene TRBJ2-1; possibly TRBD1 for D (6 bases). Trimming cost V 5 bases and J 6 bases, with 14 bases left between them. The CDR3 runs 14 residues. CDR1 is MNHEY and CDR2 is SVGAGI in the germline V gene. For the CDR3, the DNA is TGTGCCAGCAGTATAGGTTCAGGGGTCAATGAGCAGTTCTTC. It codes for CASSIGSGVNEQFF.